This T cell receptor (beta chain) was recorded in a study of cytomegalovirus exposure and HLA in healthy donors. Turning to the study itself: The use of the same platform for the 100 to 150 validation repertoires and the 550 to 850 first-cohort repertoires was reported by a later analysis.

Method: immunoSEQ multiplex PCR; TCRdb's copy keeps in-frame clones and lacks some. The sample carries 300,000 to 400,000 clones, 86% recorded once. This CDR3 has 14 residues. Germline V gene sequence: CDR1 LNHDA, CDR2 SQIVND (reference sequence). V was pared by 10 bases and J by 3 bases, with 16 bases between. As for this clone: Its antigen is currently unknown.

Study-wide findings and caveats: A subsequent analysis found that TCR clusters from the first cohort also tended to co-occur in the 110 or so validation repertoires, with about 95% of cluster scores above 0. Fewer than 200 TCR beta chains were listed as cytomegalovirus-associated.

The specimen was PBMCs. The TCR originated in a woman aged 18-35 years in good health and CMV-seronegative. The chain combines TRBV19 with TRBJ1-5, with a possible D match to TRBD1 (6 bases). The chain's CDR3 is CATGAGAFNQPQHF. The DNA for the CDR3 is TGTGCCACCGGGGCAGGGGCATTCAATCAGCCCCAGCATTTT.